This TCR beta chain was identified in a study of cytomegalovirus exposure and HLA in healthy donors. General study findings and limits: In a later analysis, TCR beta V- and J-gene trimming was associated with a missense DCLRE1C variant.

Primers included in the PCR were 60 Vbeta and 13 Jbeta primers. Here immunoSEQ multiplex PCR was the method, and the copy in TCRdb shows in-frame clones only, minus some. The sample carries 130,000 or so clones, 78% recorded once. In the case of this clone: The antigen is undetermined.

This CDR3 has 14 amino acids. Germline loops: CDR1 SGHRS, CDR2 YFSETQ. Losses at the gene ends were 0 bases for V and 6 bases for J; bases not matched to a gene: 4. This chain links TRBV5-1 with TRBJ2-3, with 7 bases aligning to TRBD2. The TCR originated in a woman between 18 and 29 years old in good health and CMV-seronegative. The specimen was PBMCs. The CDR3 sequence is CASSLGPGGDTQYF. DNA of the CDR3: TGCGCCAGCAGCTTGGGTCCCGGGGGGGATACGCAGTATTTT.